This T cell receptor (beta chain) was identified during a study of CD8+CD57+ T cells in acquired aplastic anemia. Overall study: Sorted CD4+ and CD8+ cells gave an average of about 3 ug of DNA. Healthy donors yielded some 9.9 million CD4+ cell reads on average.

TCR beta VDJ and CDR3 profiling used genomic DNA as template. TCRdb redid the calling of the reads with MiXCR, one entry per CDR3 protein. Of some 180,000 distinct CDR3 sequences listed, approximately 49% were seen once; the top ten hold around 2.7%. This clonotype was seen ten or more times. The antigen is unknown. Whole-study findings and limits: Overlapping CD8+ CDR3 repertoires of patients and controls contained under 30 shared sequences. For CD8+ Simpson's diversity, patients and controls showed no significant difference.

V was pared by 4 bases and J by 4 bases, with 19 bases between. Germline CDR1 reads LNHDA; CDR2 reads SQIVND (reference sequence). This CDR3 has 16 residues. The gene calls are TRBV19 and TRBJ1-1; D is ambiguous. Sequenced sample: sorted CD4+, CD8+, or CD8+CD57+ T cells (not recorded which) from PBMCs. The receptor comes from a human donor in good health. CDR3 protein: CASSTPAGSKGTEAFF. Written as DNA, the CDR3 is TGTGCCAGTAGTACACCAGCCGGGTCCAAGGGCACTGAAGCTTTCTTT.